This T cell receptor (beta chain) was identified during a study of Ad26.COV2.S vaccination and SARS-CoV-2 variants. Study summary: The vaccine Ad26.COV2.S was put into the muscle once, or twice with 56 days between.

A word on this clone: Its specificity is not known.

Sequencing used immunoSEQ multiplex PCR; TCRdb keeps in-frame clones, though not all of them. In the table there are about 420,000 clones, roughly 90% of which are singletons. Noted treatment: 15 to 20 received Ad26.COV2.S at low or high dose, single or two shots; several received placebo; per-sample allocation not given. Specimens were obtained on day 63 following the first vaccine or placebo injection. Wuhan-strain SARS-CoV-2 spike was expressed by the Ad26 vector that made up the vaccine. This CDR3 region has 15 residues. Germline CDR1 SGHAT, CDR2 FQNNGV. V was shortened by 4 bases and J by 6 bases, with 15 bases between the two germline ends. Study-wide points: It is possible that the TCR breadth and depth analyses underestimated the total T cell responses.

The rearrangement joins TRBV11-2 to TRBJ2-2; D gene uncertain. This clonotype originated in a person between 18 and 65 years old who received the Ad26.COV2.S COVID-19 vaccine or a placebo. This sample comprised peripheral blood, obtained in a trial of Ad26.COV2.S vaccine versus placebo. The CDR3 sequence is CASSSSGPLPGELFF. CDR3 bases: TGTGCCAGCAGCTCCTCGGGCCCGCTCCCCGGGGAGCTGTTTTTT.